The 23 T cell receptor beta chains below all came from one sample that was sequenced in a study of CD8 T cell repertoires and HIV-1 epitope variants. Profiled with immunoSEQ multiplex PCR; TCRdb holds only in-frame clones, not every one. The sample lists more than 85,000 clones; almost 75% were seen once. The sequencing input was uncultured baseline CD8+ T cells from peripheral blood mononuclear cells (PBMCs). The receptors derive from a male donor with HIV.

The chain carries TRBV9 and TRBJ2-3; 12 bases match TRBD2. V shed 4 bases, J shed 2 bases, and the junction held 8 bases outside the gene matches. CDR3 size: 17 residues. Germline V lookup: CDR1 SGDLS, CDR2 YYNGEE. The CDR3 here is CASSTPSGGVFTDTQYF. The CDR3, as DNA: TGTGCCAGCAGCACCCCTAGCGGGGGGGTCTTCACAGATACGCAGTATTTT. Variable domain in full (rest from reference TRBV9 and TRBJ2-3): DSGVTQTPKHLITATGQRVTLRCSPRSGDLSVYWYQQSLDQGLQFLIQYYNGEERAKGNILERFSAQQFPDLHSELNLSSLELGDSALYFCASSTPSGGVFTDTQYFGPGTRLTVL.

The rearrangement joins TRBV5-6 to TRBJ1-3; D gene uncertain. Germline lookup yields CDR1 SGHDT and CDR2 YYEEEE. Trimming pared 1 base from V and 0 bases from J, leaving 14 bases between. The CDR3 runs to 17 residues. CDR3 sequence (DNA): TGTGCCAGCAGCTTGTTACATCGGACGGCCTCTGGAAACACCATATATTTT. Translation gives CASSLLHRTASGNTIYF.

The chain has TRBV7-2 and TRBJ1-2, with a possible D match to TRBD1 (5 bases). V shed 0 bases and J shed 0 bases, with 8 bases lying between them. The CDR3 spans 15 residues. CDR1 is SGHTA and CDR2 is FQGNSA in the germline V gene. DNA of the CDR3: TGTGCCAGCAGCTTAGCCCGGACATCTAACTATGGCTACACCTTC. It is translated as CASSLARTSNYGYTF.

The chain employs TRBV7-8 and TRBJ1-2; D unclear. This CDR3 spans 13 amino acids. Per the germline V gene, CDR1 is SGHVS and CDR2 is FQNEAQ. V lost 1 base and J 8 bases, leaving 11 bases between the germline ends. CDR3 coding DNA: TGTGCCAGCAGCTTAGAGCCAGGACGGGGCTACACCTTC. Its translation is CASSLEPGRGYTF.

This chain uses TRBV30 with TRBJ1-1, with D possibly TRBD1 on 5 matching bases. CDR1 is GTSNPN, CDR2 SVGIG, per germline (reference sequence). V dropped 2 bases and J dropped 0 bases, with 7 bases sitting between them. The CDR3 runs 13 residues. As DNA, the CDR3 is TGTGCCTGGAGTCCGGGACTGAACACTGAAGCTTTCTTT. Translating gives CAWSPGLNTEAFF. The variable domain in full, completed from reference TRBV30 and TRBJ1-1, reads SQTIHQWPATLVQPVGSPLSLECTVEGTSNPNLYWYRQAAGRGLQLLFYSVGIGQISSEVPQNLSASRPQDRQFILSSKKLLLSDSGFYLCAWSPGLNTEAFFGQGTRLTVV.

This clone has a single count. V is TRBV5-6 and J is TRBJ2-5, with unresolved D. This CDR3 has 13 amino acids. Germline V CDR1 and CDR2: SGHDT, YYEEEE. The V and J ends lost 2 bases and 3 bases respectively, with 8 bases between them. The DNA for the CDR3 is TGTGCCAGCAGCTTAACGATCGAAGAGACCCAGTACTTC. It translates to CASSLTIEETQYF.

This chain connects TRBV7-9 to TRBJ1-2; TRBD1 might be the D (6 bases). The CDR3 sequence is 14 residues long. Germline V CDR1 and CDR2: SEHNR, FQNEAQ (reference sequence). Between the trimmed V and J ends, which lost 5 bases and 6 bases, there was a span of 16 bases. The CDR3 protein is CASSPYQQGDGYTF. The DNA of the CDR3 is TGTGCCAGCAGCCCCTACCAACAGGGTGATGGCTACACCTTC.

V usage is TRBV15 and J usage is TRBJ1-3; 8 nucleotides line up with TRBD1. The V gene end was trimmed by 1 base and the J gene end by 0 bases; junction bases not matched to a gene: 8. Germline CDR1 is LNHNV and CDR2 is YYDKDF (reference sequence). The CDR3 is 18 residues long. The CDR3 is CATSRANRGVPSGNTIYF. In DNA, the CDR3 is TGTGCCACCAGCAGAGCGAACAGGGGGGTCCCCTCTGGAAACACCATATATTTT.

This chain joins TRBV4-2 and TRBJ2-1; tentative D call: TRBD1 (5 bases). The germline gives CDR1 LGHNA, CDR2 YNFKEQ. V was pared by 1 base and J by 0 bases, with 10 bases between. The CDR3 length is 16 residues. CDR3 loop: CASSQATESSYNEQFF. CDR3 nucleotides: TGTGCCAGCAGCCAAGCGACAGAGAGCTCCTACAATGAGCAGTTCTTC.

The CDR3 DNA is TGTGCCAGCAGCCGCCTAGCGGGAAAAAACATTCAGTACTTC. Translating it yields CASSRLAGKNIQYF. This sequence joins TRBV7-8 and TRBJ2-4; 9 bases are shared with TRBD2. Per the germline V gene, CDR1 is SGHVS and CDR2 is FQNEAQ. The CDR3 consists of 14 residues. With 5 bases clipped from V and 4 bases from J, the junction kept 3 bases outside the gene matches.

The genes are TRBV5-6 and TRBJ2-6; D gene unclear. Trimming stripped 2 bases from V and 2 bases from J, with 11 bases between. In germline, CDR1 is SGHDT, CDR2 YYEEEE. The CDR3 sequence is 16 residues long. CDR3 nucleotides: TGTGCCAGCAGCTTATTAGTTGGGGCTGGGGCCAACGTCCTGACTTTC. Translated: CASSLLVGAGANVLTF.

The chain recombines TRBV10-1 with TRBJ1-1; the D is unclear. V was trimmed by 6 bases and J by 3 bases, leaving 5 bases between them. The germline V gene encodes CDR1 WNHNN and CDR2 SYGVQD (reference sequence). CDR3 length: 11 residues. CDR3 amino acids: CASSGDTEAFF. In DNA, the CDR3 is TGCGCCAGCAGCGGGGACACTGAAGCTTTCTTT.

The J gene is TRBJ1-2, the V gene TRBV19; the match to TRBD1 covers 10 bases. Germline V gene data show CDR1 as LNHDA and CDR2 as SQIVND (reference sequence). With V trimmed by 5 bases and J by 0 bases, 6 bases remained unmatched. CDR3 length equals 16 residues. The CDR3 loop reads CASSDPGTGANYGYTF. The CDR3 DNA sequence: TGTGCCAGTAGTGACCCCGGGACAGGGGCTAACTATGGCTACACCTTC.

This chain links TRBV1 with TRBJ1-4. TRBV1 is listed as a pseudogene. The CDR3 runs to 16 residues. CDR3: CTSSQDRGLMNEKLFF. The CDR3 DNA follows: TGCACCAGCAGCCAAGATCGGGGGCTGATGAATGAAAAACTGTTTTTT.

CDR3 DNA: TGTGCCATCAGTGAGTCTGCAGGGAGGAATCAGCCCCAGCATTTT. Amino acid sequence: CAISESAGRNQPQHF. This chain uses TRBV10-3 with TRBJ1-5, with D perhaps TRBD1 (5 bases). The CDR3 loop spans 15 amino acids. CDR1 and CDR2 from the germline V gene are ENHRY and SYGVKD. Trimming stripped 0 bases from V and 4 bases from J, with 10 bases between.

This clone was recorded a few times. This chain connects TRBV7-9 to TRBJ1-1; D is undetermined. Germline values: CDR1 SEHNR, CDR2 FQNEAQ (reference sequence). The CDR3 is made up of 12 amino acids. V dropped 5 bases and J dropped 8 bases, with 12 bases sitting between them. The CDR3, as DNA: TGTGCCAGCAGCCTACCCGGTAGGGAAGCTTTCTTT. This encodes CASSLPGREAFF.

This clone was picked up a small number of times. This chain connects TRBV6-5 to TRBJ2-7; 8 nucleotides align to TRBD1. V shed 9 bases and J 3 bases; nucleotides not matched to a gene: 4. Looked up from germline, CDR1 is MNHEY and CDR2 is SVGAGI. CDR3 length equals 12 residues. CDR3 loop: CARIDRGYEQYF. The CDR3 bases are TGTGCCAGAATCGACAGGGGCTACGAGCAGTACTTC.

CDR3 nucleotide sequence: TGTGCCAGCAGCCGTACAGGGCTATACGAGCAGTACTTC. Amino acids: CASSRTGLYEQYF. This chain links TRBV5-6 with TRBJ2-7, with D possibly matching TRBD1 (6 bases). This CDR3 region has 13 residues. In germline, CDR1 is SGHDT, CDR2 YYEEEE. Trimming removed 4 bases from V and 4 bases from J, with 12 bases in between. Based on the CDR3 plus reference TRBV5-6 and TRBJ2-7, the full variable domain is DAGVTQSPTHLIKTRGQQVTLRCSPKSGHDTVSWYQQALGQGPQFIFQYYEEEERQRGNFPDRFSGHQFPNYSSELNVNALLLGDSALYLCASSRTGLYEQYFGPGTRLTVT.

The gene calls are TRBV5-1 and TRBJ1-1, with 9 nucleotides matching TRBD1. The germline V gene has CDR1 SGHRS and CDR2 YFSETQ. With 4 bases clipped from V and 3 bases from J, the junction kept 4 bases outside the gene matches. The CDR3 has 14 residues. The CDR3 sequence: CASSERTGDTEAFF. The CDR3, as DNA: TGCGCCAGCAGCGAGAGGACAGGGGACACTGAAGCTTTCTTT.

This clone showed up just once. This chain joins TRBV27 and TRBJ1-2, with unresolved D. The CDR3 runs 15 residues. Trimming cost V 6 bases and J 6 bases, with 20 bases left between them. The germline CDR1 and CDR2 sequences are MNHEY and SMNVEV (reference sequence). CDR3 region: CASSHFGEGRDGYTF. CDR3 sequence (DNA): TGTGCCAGCAGCCACTTCGGGGAGGGAAGGGATGGCTACACCTTC.

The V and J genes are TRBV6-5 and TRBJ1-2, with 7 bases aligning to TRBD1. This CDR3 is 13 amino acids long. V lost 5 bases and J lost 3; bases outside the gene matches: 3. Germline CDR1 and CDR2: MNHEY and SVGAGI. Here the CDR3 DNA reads TGTGCCAGCAGTCCCGACAGGGACTATGGCTACACCTTC. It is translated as CASSPDRDYGYTF.

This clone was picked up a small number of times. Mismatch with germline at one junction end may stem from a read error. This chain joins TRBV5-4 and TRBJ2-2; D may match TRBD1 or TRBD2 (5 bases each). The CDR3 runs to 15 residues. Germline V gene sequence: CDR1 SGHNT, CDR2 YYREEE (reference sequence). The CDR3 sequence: CASSLAGSHTGELFF. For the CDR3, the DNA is TGTGCCAGCAGTTTGGCAGGGAGCCACACCGGGGAGCTGTTTTTT.

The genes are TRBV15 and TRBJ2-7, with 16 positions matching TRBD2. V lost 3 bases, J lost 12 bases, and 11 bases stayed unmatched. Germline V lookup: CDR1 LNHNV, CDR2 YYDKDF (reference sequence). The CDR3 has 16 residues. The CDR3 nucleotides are TGTGCCACCAGCAGCAATACGGGACTAGCGGGAGGGCTTTTGTACTTC. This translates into CATSSNTGLAGGLLYF.